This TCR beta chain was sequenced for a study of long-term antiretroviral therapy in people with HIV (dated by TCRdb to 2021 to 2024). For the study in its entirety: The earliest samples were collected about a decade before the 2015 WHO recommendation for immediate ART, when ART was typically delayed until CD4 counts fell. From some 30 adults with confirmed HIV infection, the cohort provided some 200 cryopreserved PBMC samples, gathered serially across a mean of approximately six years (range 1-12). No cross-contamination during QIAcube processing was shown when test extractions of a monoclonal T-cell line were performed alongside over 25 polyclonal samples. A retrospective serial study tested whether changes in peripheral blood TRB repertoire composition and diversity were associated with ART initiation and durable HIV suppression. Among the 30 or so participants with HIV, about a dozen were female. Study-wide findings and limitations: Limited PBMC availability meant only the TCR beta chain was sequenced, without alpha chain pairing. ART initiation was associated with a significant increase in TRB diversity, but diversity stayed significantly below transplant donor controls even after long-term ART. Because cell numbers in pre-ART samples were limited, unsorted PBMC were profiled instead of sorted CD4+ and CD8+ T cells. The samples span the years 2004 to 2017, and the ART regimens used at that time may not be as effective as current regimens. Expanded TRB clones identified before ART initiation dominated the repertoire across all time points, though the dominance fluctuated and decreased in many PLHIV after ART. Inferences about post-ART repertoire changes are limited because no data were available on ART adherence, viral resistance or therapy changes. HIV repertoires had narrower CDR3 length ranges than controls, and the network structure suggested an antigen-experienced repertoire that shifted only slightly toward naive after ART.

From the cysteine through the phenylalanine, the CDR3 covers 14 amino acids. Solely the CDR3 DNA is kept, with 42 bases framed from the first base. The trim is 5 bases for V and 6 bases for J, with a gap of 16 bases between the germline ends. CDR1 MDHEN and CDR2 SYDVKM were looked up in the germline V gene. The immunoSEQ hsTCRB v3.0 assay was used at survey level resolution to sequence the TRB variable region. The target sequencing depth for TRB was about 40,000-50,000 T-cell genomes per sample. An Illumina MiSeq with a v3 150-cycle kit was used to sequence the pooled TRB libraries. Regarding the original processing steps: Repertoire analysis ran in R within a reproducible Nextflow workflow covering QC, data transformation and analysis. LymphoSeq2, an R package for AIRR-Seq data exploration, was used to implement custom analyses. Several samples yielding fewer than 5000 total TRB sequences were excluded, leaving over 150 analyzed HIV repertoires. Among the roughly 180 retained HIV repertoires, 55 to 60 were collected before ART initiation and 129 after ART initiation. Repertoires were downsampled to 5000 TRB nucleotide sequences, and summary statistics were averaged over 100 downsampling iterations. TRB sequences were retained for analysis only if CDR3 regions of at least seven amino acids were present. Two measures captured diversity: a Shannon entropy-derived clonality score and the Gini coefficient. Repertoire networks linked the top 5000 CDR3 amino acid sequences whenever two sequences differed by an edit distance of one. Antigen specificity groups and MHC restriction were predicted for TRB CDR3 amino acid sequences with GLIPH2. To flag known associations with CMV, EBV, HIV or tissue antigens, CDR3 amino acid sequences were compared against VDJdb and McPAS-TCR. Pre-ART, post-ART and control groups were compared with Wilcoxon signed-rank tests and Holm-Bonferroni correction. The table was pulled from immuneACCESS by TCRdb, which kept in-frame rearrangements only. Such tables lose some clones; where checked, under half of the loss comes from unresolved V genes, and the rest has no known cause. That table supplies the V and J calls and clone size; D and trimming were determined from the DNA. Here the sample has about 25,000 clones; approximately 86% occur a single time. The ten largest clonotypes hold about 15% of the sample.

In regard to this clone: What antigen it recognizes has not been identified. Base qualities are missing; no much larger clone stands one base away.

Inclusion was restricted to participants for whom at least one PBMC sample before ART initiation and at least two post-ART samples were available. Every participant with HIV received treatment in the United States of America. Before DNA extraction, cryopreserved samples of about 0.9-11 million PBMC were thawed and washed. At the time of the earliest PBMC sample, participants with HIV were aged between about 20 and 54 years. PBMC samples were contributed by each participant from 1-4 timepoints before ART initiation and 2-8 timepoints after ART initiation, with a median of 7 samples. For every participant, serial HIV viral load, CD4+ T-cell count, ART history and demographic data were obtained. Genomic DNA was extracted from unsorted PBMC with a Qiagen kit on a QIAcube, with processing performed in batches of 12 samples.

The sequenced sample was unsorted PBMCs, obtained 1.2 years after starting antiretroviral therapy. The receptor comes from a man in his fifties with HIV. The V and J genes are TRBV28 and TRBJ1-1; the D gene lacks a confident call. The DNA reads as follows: TGTGCCAGCAGTCTCGGACTGAACGGGGCTGAAGCTTTCTTT. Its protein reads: CASSLGLNGAEAFF.